These T cell receptor beta chains were read from a single sample in a study of immune cell composition in non-small cell lung cancer. Sequenced by immunoSEQ multiplex PCR; TCRdb stores in-frame clones only, minus some. The data show approximately 9,000 clones, around three quarters seen once. Sequencing was done on a sample of lung tumor tissue. Source of these receptors: a human donor with non-small cell lung cancer. Each CDR3 is given with its conserved first and last residue. D genes are given only for firm matches. Rows give clone size only sometimes, using once, few, many, or a class for an expanded clone.

J	V	D	size	DNA	CDR3
TRBJ2-1	TRBV15	-	-	TGTGCCACCAGCAGAGATTTTAGGGACGAGCAGTTCTTC	CATSRDFRDEQFF
TRBJ2-3	TRBV14	TRBD1	-	TGTGCCAGCAGCCAAGGGACAGGGGGGGTCCGGGATACGCAGTATTTT	CASSQGTGGVRDTQYF
TRBJ2-1	TRBV27	TRBD2	-	TGTGCCAGCAGTCAACGTAGCGGGAGGGCCGGGGGTGAGCAGTTCTTC	CASSQRSGRAGGEQFF
TRBJ1-1	TRBV6-6	-	-	TGTGCCAGCAGTCGGGGTGGGGGTTGGGGCACTGAAGCTTTCTTT	CASSRGGGWGTEAFF
TRBJ2-7	TRBV6-6	-	-	TGTGCCAGCAGTGCCCCCCGGGTAAGGCAGTACTTC	CASSAPRVRQYF
TRBJ2-3	TRBV15	-	-	TGTGCCACCAGCGTCGGGGGGCCGGCAGATACGCAGTATTTT	CATSVGGPADTQYF
TRBJ2-3	TRBV6-1	TRBD2	-	TGTGCCAGCAGTGCCCAGGATATAGCGGGGGTACAGTATTTT	CASSAQDIAGVQYF
TRBJ2-1	TRBV19	-	-	TGTGCCAGTAGTATGGGGCGGGGGCCTAACAATGAGCAGTTCTTC	CASSMGRGPNNEQFF
TRBJ1-1	TRBV29-1	-	-	TGCAGCGTTGGGACGGCTGAAGCTTTCTTT	CSVGTAEAFF
TRBJ1-6	TRBV7-8	-	-	TGTGCCAGCAGCTTAAAAGGTTGGGACTTAAAGGGGTCCGGAGCCCTCCACTTT	CASSLKGWDLKGSGALHF
TRBJ1-6	TRBV30	-	-	TGTGCCTGGAGTGCTACTCACCGGACTGATTATAATTCACCCCTCCACTTT	CAWSATHRTDYNSPLHF
TRBJ1-2	TRBV5-1	TRBD1	-	TGCGCCAGCAGCTCGGGGACAGGGAGGGACTATGGCTACACCTTC	CASSSGTGRDYGYTF
TRBJ2-3	TRBV7-9	-	-	TGTGCCAGCAGCTTAGACGATAGCGACCTTAGCACAGATACGCAGTATTTT	CASSLDDSDLSTDTQYF
TRBJ1-4	TRBV28	-	-	TGTGCCAGCAGCCCGGCAGGATACAGCCGTAATGAAAAACTGTTTTTT	CASSPAGYSRNEKLFF
TRBJ2-2	TRBV2	-	-	TGTGCCAGCAGTGACCGGGGCGCGACTAACACCGGGGAGCTGTTTTTT	CASSDRGATNTGELFF
TRBJ2-2	TRBV2	TRBD1	few	TGTGCCAGTACAGGGGCGCCCACCGGGGAGCTGTTTTTT	CASTGAPTGELFF
TRBJ2-1	TRBV25-1	-	-	TGTGCCAGCAGTGGCCGGGCGGAGCTCGAGCAGTTCTTC	CASSGRAELEQFF
TRBJ2-3	TRBV4-3	-	-	TGCGCCAGCAGCCAAGACCACCCAGGTGAGGGGGACACAGATACGCAGTATTTT	CASSQDHPGEGDTDTQYF
TRBJ1-3	TRBV5-1	TRBD1	-	TGCGCCAGCAGCTCCTTCACAGGGGCCGGAAACACCATATATTTT	CASSSFTGAGNTIYF
TRBJ2-7	TRBV29-1	-	few	TGCAGCGTTGTCCCGGGGGCTTACGAGCAGTACTTC	CSVVPGAYEQYF
TRBJ2-6	TRBV7-9	-	few	TGTGCCAGCAGCTGGTTCCAGGGCTCGGGGGCCAACGTCCTGACTTTC	CASSWFQGSGANVLTF
TRBJ2-5	TRBV5-1	TRBD2	once	TGCGCCAGCAGCGCGAGCGGGAGTGGTGAGACCCAGTACTTC	CASSASGSGETQYF
TRBJ1-6	TRBV18	TRBD1	-	TGTGCCAGCTCACCAACCTGGGACAGGAATTCACCCCTCCACTTT	CASSPTWDRNSPLHF
TRBJ2-3	TRBV10-1	-	few	TGCGCCAGCAGTGAGTCAATCTTGGTGGGAGGGGGAGCAAATAGCACAGATACGCAGTATTTT	CASSESILVGGGANSTDTQYF
TRBJ2-1	TRBV9	-	-	TGTGCCAGCAGCGTAGCTCCCGGGACTTCTAATGAGCAGTTCTTC	CASSVAPGTSNEQFF
TRBJ2-1	TRBV5-1	TRBD2	few	TGCGCCAGCAGCCACATAGCGGGAGACAATGAGCAGTTCTTC	CASSHIAGDNEQFF
TRBJ1-5	TRBV28	-	-	TGTGCCAGCAGTTTCCCAGAATCAAATCAGCCCCAGCATTTT	CASSFPESNQPQHF
TRBJ2-3	TRBV7-9	TRBD2	once	TGTGCCAGCAGCTTAGCGTCGGCTAGCGGTTACACAGATACGCAGTATTTT	CASSLASASGYTDTQYF
TRBJ2-5	TRBV28	-	-	TGTGCCAGCAGTCCACGGCGGGGGCCCCAAGAGACCCAGTACTTC	CASSPRRGPQETQYF
TRBJ1-1	TRBV2	TRBD1	-	TGTGCCAGCTCGAGACAGGGTTTAACTGAAGCTTTCTTT	CASSRQGLTEAFF
TRBJ1-3	TRBV11-2	-	-	TGTGCCAGCAGCTTTCGACTCTCTGGAAACACCATATATTTT	CASSFRLSGNTIYF
TRBJ1-2	TRBV6-1	-	few	TGTGCCAGCACTGGGTACAGTAACTATGGCTACACCTTC	CASTGYSNYGYTF
TRBJ2-7	TRBV9	-	-	TGTGCCAGCAGCCTACTTGGAGGAGTGGACGAGCAGTACTTC	CASSLLGGVDEQYF
TRBJ1-2	TRBV7-8	TRBD1	-	TGTGCCAGCAGCTCCGGGACAGGAATCGGGGGCTATGGCTACACCTTC	CASSSGTGIGGYGYTF
TRBJ1-1	TRBV5-1	-	few	TGCGCCAGCAGCTTGGCCAGGGAGGGCACTGAAGCTTTCTTT	CASSLAREGTEAFF
TRBJ1-2	TRBV5-6	-	-	TGTGCCAGCAGCTTGGCCATTCCAGGGTATGGCTACACCTTC	CASSLAIPGYGYTF
TRBJ2-7	TRBV19	-	-	TGTGCCAGTAGTGCCACTACCCAATCGGGGGAGCAGTACTTC	CASSATTQSGEQYF